A few counts support the clone carrying this T cell receptor (beta chain). Its antigen is as yet unknown. The germline V gene encodes CDR1 ENHRY and CDR2 SYGVKD. V lost 8 bases, J lost 7 bases, and 15 bases lay in between. This CDR3 contains 13 residues. Participants comprised healthy donors of bone marrow. This record belongs to a study of cytomegalovirus exposure and HLA in healthy donors. Background on the study: A prior analysis found some 110 million unique TCR beta sequences from around 180 million T cells.

Notes on the study in general: After further analysis at a later stage, roughly 16,000 TCR beta sequences were associated with HLA alleles at 0.05 false discovery rate. Researchers reported in a later analysis that a missense DCLRE1C variant was tied to TCR beta V- and J-gene trimming.

A multiplex PCR was run with 60 Vbeta primers and 13 Jbeta primers. The repertoire was sequenced with immunoSEQ multiplex PCR; TCRdb's copy has only in-frame clones and lacks some. In the table there are roughly 200,000 clones, approximately 11% of which are singletons. The J gene is TRBJ2-4, the V gene TRBV10-3; D may be TRBD1 (7 bases). The receptor's source is a man aged 45-65 years in good health and CMV-seropositive. The sample was PBMCs. The CDR3 nucleotides are TGTGCCATCGCTACCTCAGGGGGGAACATTCAGTACTTC. Translating it yields CAIATSGGNIQYF.